This T cell receptor (beta chain) was observed in a study of shared clonotypes between healthy human individuals. Study at large: Three plates each covered CD4 naive and memory; CD8 naive two, CD8 memory one.

CD4+ cells underwent separation, giving CD45RA+ naive and CD45RA-negative memory subsets. About this clone itself: The antigen is unknown.

Study-wide results and caveats: Tissues were not sampled, only blood, and their repertoires likely differ. Estimated richness was generally greater in naive than memory subsets.

TCRdb's copy holds only in-frame clones and misses some; the assay was immunoSEQ multiplex PCR. The sample includes about 990,000 clones, approximately 80% of them seen just once. The source of this sequence is a man between 18 and 29 years old in good health. Some clones in this sample may be carry-over from other donors' samples. Material for sequencing was memory CD4+ T cells from PBMCs. Sample subset: CD45RA-negative fraction.

The CDR3 loop is CASSDVGAGTGAYGYTF. The DNA for the CDR3 is TGTGCCAGCAGCGACGTGGGGGCGGGTACAGGGGCTTATGGCTACACCTTC. V usage is TRBV5-6 and J usage is TRBJ1-2; TRBD1 matches 7 bases. Germline CDR1 is SGHDT and CDR2 is YYEEEE. The junction had 17 bases not matched to a gene; V was cut back by 4 bases and J by 5 bases. The CDR3 consists of 17 residues.